This T cell receptor beta chain was captured by sequencing in a study of OX40 agonist ivuxolimab in advanced cancers. The wider study: Three patients had partial responses: one hepatocellular carcinoma, two cutaneous melanoma. The study, taken as a whole, reports: On average, CD8+ T cells showed a greater number of expanded clones than CD4+. Certain nonresponders additionally had low normalized T-cell clonal expansion. Clonal expansion was seen in CD4+ and CD8+ blood T cells by week 6 at 0.1 to 3.0 mg/kg.

V dropped 4 bases and J dropped 3 bases, with 19 bases sitting between them. Germline V lookup: CDR1 SGHTA, CDR2 FQGNSA. The CDR3 loop spans 17 amino acids. In regard to this clone: Its antigen is currently unknown.

Here immunoSEQ multiplex PCR was the method, and the copy in TCRdb shows in-frame clones only, minus some. Of about 62,000 clones detected, about four fifths appear once; the ten largest clones hold under 13%. The receptor comes from an adult with an advanced solid tumor such as melanoma, head and neck, liver or kidney cancer. Specimen: CD4+ or CD8+ T cells sorted from blood, collected in a trial of the OX40 agonist ivuxolimab. V and J are TRBV7-2 and TRBJ2-1, with a tentative D call TRBD2 (5 bases). The CDR3 nucleotides are TGTGCCAGCAGCTCAAACCGGGATATATCGGGCTACAATGAGCAGTTCTTC. Its translation is CASSSNRDISGYNEQFF.